What follows are 17 T cell receptor beta chains derived from one specimen sequenced in a study of shared clonotypes between healthy human individuals. The repertoire was sequenced with immunoSEQ multiplex PCR; TCRdb's copy has only in-frame clones and lacks some. This sample has approximately 500,000 clones; roughly 80% occur once, and the top ten carry about 13%. Input material: PBMCs. All receptors derive from a woman between 40 and 50 years old in good health. Some clones in this sample may be carry-over from other donors' samples.

V usage is TRBV19 and J usage is TRBJ2-3; the match to TRBD1 covers 8 bases. Germline trimming cut 5 bases from V and 3 bases from J; bases unmatched to any gene: 7. The V gene's germline CDR1 is LNHDA and CDR2 SQIVND (reference sequence). The CDR3 length is 15 residues. The CDR3 coding sequence is TGTGCCAGTAGTGGACCGACAGGGGCGACAGATACGCAGTATTTT. Protein sequence: CASSGPTGATDTQYF.

On this clone: This is likely an artifact of a read error, given a far larger clone one base away. V gene TRBV6-1 combines with J gene TRBJ2-7; 13 positions agree with TRBD2. Germline trimming cut 4 bases from V and 3 bases from J; bases unmatched to any gene: 0. Germline-derived CDR1 and CDR2 are MNHNS and SASEGT. The CDR3 has 14 residues. The CDR3 region is CASSGTSGSYEQYF. In DNA, the CDR3 is TGTGCCAGCAGTGGGACTAGCGGGAGCTACGAGCAGTACTTC.

The chain joins TRBV7-9 to TRBJ2-5, with D possibly TRBD1 on 5 matching bases. This CDR3 contains 12 residues. Between the trimmed V and J ends, which lost 5 bases and 5 bases, there was a span of 9 bases. Germline CDR1 and CDR2: SEHNR and FQNEAQ (reference sequence). This CDR3 is CASSVQGETQYF. CDR3 in DNA: TGTGCCAGCAGCGTTCAGGGCGAGACCCAGTACTTC.

The V gene is TRBV9, the J gene TRBJ2-1, with D uncertain. Per the germline V gene, CDR1 is SGDLS and CDR2 is YYNGEE. Trimming stripped 3 bases from V and 4 bases from J, with 2 bases between. The CDR3 extends over 11 amino acids. The CDR3, as DNA: TGTGCCAGCAGCGGGTACAATGAGCAGTTCTTC. It encodes CASSGYNEQFF. Together with reference TRBV9 and TRBJ2-1, the CDR3 gives the full variable domain: DSGVTQTPKHLITATGQRVTLRCSPRSGDLSVYWYQQSLDQGLQFLIQYYNGEERAKGNILERFSAQQFPDLHSELNLSSLELGDSALYFCASSGYNEQFFGPGTRLTVL.

The gene calls are TRBV11-2 and TRBJ1-2; 7 bases are shared with TRBD1. Germline-derived CDR1 and CDR2 are SGHAT and FQNNGV. This CDR3 comprises 13 residues. Unmatched junction bases numbered 2, after V lost 5 bases and J lost 2 bases. CDR3 in DNA: TGTGCCAGCAGCCCACAGGGGAACTATGGCTACACCTTC. Its protein product is CASSPQGNYGYTF.

With respect to this clone: It differs at one base from a far larger clone, so likely a read error. The chain recombines TRBV5-4 with TRBJ1-1; 7 positions match TRBD1. The CDR3 is 15 residues long. Germline CDR1 is SGHNT and CDR2 is YYREEE (reference sequence). The CDR3 is CVSSPDRAKDTEAFF. As DNA, the CDR3 is TGTGTCAGCAGTCCCGACAGGGCTAAGGACACTGAAGCTTTCTTT.

The chain carries TRBV2 and TRBJ1-1, with a possible D match to TRBD1 (5 bases). Germline-derived CDR1 and CDR2 are SNHLY and FYNNEI. CDR3 length: 13 residues. The V gene lost 8 bases and the J gene lost 4 bases, with 14 bases spanning the gap. CDR3 in amino acids: CASQNRGTTEAFF. The DNA of the CDR3 is TGTGCCAGCCAAAACCGGGGGACCACTGAAGCTTTCTTT.

V is TRBV7-2 and J is TRBJ2-7; D unclear. There are 11 residues in the CDR3. Trimming shortened V by 5 bases and J by 3 bases, and 5 bases separated the two germline ends. In germline, CDR1 is SGHTA, CDR2 FQGNSA. The CDR3 bases are TGTGCCAGCAGCACCTACTACGAGCAGTACTTC. It codes for CASSTYYEQYF.

CDR3 in DNA: TGTGCCAGCAGCCAATCGTCGGGCCACTACTCAAATCAGCCCCAGCATTTT. Translation gives CASSQSSGHYSNQPQHF. The chain has TRBV16 and TRBJ1-5; D unclear. The V gene lost 0 bases and the J gene lost 4 bases, with 16 bases spanning the gap. The CDR3 has 17 residues. Per the germline V gene, CDR1 is KGHSY and CDR2 is FQNENV.

This chain joins TRBV5-6 and TRBJ1-4; 8 bases map to TRBD1. This CDR3 spans 14 amino acids. Trimming cost V 2 bases and J 5 bases; bases outside gene matches: 2. CDR1 SGHDT and CDR2 YYEEEE come from the germline V gene. The CDR3 loop reads CASSFWDRNEKLFF. DNA of the CDR3: TGTGCCAGCAGCTTTTGGGACAGGAATGAAAAACTGTTTTTT.

A remark on this clone: A far larger clone is one base from this, pointing to a likely read error. This rearrangement joins TRBV2 to TRBJ2-5; tentatively, D is TRBD1 or TRBD2 (5 bases each). Judging by the DNA end, TRBJ2-7 fits better; the J call may be wrong. The CDR3 loop spans 12 amino acids. Per germline, CDR1 SNHLY and CDR2 FYNNEI. CDR3 sequence (DNA): TGTGCCAGCAGTGATGTGGGGGTCGAGCAGTACTTC. Translated, it gives CASSDVGVEQYF.

The chain recombines TRBV25-1 with TRBJ2-7; D is perhaps TRBD2 (6 bases). The germline V gene has CDR1 MGHDK and CDR2 SYGVNS. V was clipped by 1 base and J by 6 bases, with 10 bases between them. This CDR3 contains 13 residues. The CDR3 coding sequence is TGTGCCAGCAGTGAATTTGGAGGGGTCGAGCAGTACTTC. Residues: CASSEFGGVEQYF.

This chain links TRBV5-4 with TRBJ2-5; the match to TRBD2 covers 7 bases. Germline values: CDR1 SGHNT, CDR2 YYREEE (reference sequence). V lost 1 base to trimming and J lost 5 bases; unmatched junction nucleotides: 2. This CDR3 region has 13 residues. The DNA of the CDR3 is TGTGCCAGCAGCTTGCGTAGCGGGGAGACCCAGTACTTC. Translating it yields CASSLRSGETQYF.

As regards this clone: Other nucleotide sequences in the sample specify the same CDR3. J is TRBJ2-7 and V is TRBV28, with D unresolved. The CDR3 is made up of 12 amino acids. V lost 2 bases and J 4 bases, leaving 6 bases between the germline ends. Germline CDR1 MDHEN, CDR2 SYDVKM. The CDR3 bases are TGTGCCAGCAGTTTAGCCGGGTACGAGCAGTACTTC. It encodes CASSLAGYEQYF.

This chain connects TRBV11-3 to TRBJ2-1, with 11 bases lining up with TRBD2. Germline-derived CDR1 and CDR2 are SGHNT and YENEEA. V shed 4 bases, J shed 7 bases, and the junction held 6 bases outside the gene matches. The CDR3 spans 15 residues. CDR3 in amino acids: CASSSGLAGYNEQFF. The CDR3, as DNA: TGTGCCAGCAGCTCCGGACTAGCGGGTTATAATGAGCAGTTCTTC. Variable domain in full (rest from reference TRBV11-3 and TRBJ2-1): EAGVVQSPRYKIIEKKQPVAFWCNPISGHNTLYWYLQNLGQGPELLIRYENEEAVDDSQLPKDRFSAERLKGVDSTLKIQPAELGDSAVYLCASSSGLAGYNEQFFGPGTRLTVL.

This chain uses TRBV5-6 with TRBJ2-3; D remains ambiguous. V lost 1 base and J 5 bases, leaving 11 bases between the germline ends. The CDR3 is 14 amino acids. CDR1 SGHDT and CDR2 YYEEEE come from the germline V gene. CDR3: CASSLSASLDTQYF. Here the CDR3 DNA reads TGTGCCAGCAGCTTGTCGGCCAGCTTAGATACGCAGTATTTT. Complete variable domain (other parts from reference TRBV5-6 and TRBJ2-3): DAGVTQSPTHLIKTRGQQVTLRCSPKSGHDTVSWYQQALGQGPQFIFQYYEEEERQRGNFPDRFSGHQFPNYSSELNVNALLLGDSALYLCASSLSASLDTQYFGPGTRLTVL.

The chain uses TRBV6-6 and TRBJ2-3, with 7 bases identical to TRBD2. Looked up from germline, CDR1 is MNHNY and CDR2 is SVGAGI (reference sequence). This CDR3 spans 15 amino acids. J gave up 2 bases and V 5 bases, and 7 bases lay outside the gene matches. This chain's CDR3 is CASSRRDYNTDTQYF. The DNA of the CDR3 is TGTGCCAGCAGTCGCCGGGACTATAACACAGATACGCAGTATTTT.